This T cell receptor (beta chain) was recorded in a study of T cell responses to AZD1222 COVID-19 vaccine. Looking at the study overall: Second-dose groups at about 4 or about 12 weeks were pooled.

Broader study findings: The sample set comprised mostly white British donors with more females, and clonal diversity was possibly underestimated.

This clone showed up just a few times. Its antigen remains unidentified. Repertoires were generated with immunoSEQ multiplex PCR, while TCRdb's copy carries only in-frame clones and drops some. The sample has about 150,000 clones, less than 95% seen once. Per the germline V gene, CDR1 is LNHDA and CDR2 is SQIVND (reference sequence). The CDR3 loop spans 16 amino acids. V lost 1 base, J lost 0 bases, and 10 bases lay in between. The specimen comprised peripheral blood, sampled on day 0 of AZD1222 vaccination. The V call is TRBV19, the J call TRBJ2-4; no definite D call. This TCR was recovered from an adult in good health. This chain's CDR3 is CASSIVQSLAKNIQYF. The CDR3 DNA is TGTGCCAGTAGTATAGTCCAGTCTTTAGCCAAAAACATTCAGTACTTC.